Here is one T cell receptor beta chain with its context. The antigen is not known. This record belongs to a study of cytomegalovirus exposure and HLA in healthy donors. The assay was immunoSEQ multiplex PCR, and TCRdb's table has in-frame clones only and misses some. The sample contains 200,000 to 300,000 clones, less than 95% of which appear only once. Whole-study findings and limits: The investigators catalogued 180 or so TCR beta chains as cytomegalovirus-associated. The TCR clusters that emerged in the first cohort tended, a later analysis found, to co-occur in the approximately 110 validation repertoires.

Germline trimming cut 5 bases from V and 7 bases from J; bases unmatched to any gene: 13. Looked up from germline, CDR1 is MDHEN and CDR2 is SYDVKM. The CDR3 spans 15 residues. The rearrangement links TRBV28 to TRBJ2-7; TRBD2 matches 8 bases. The source is a woman aged 25 to 39 in good health and CMV-seronegative. The sequenced sample consisted of PBMCs. The CDR3 here is CASSPLRRLAQEQYF. CDR3 nucleotide sequence: TGTGCCAGCAGTCCCCTCCGGAGACTAGCGCAAGAGCAGTACTTC.